This T cell receptor (beta chain) was documented in a study (dated by TCRdb to about 2013). About this clonotype: Its binding antigen is unknown. No base qualities exist here, and no much larger clone lies one base off it.

TCRdb lists the instrument as Illumina Genome Analyzer IIx. TCRdb handled the public reads itself, with Q25 trimming in fastp and clone calling in MiXCR, and kept productive beta chains. Rows with one shared CDR3 protein collapse into an entry with the most common genes and DNA. A total of about 7,000 distinct CDR3 sequences appear in this sample, about 30% of them only once. 22% of the sample is in the top ten clones. The CDR3 covers 17 residues, taking in both the cysteine and the phenylalanine. Kept here is only the CDR3 DNA, which spans 51 bases and is read in frame from base 1. The germline V gene supplies CDR1 SQVTM and CDR2 ANQGSEA.

Recombination joined TRBV29-1 with TRBJ2-1; the D gene is perhaps TRBD2, from 6 matching bases. This TCR came from a human donor. Sequencing was done on a sample of blood. The nucleotide sequence is TGCAGTTCGATAAACGGCCGCCATGGAGGGTCTTACAATGAGCAGTTCTTC. Its protein product is CSSINGRHGGSYNEQFF.